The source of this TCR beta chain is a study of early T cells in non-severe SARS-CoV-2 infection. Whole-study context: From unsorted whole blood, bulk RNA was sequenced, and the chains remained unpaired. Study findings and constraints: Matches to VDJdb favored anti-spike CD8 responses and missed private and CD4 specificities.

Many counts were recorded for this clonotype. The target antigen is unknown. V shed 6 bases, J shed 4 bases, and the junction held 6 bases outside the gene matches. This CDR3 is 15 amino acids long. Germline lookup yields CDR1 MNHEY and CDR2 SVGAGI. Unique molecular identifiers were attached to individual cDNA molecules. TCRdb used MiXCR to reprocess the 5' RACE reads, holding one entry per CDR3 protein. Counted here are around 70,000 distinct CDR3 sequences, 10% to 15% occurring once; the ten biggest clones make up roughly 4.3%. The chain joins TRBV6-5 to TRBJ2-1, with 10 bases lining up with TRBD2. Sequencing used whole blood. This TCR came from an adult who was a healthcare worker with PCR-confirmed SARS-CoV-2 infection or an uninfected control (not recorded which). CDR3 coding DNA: TGTGCCAGCAGATTCGGACTAGCGGCTTACAATGAGCAGTTCTTC. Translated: CASRFGLAAYNEQFF.